This entry describes one T cell receptor (beta chain). Antigen specificity is unknown. This sample is part of a study of cytomegalovirus exposure and HLA in healthy donors. 13 Jbeta primers and 60 Vbeta primers were used for the PCR. The method was immunoSEQ multiplex PCR; TCRdb's version includes in-frame clones alone and lacks a portion of them. Of approximately 150,000 clones in the sample, 75% to 85% were seen once. Study-level points and caveats: Some V segments could not be told apart, so they were left out, TRBV6-2 and TRBV6-3 among them. In most subjects, TCR beta sequences reportedly gave accurate predictions of HLA-A and HLA-B alleles. For presence/absence analyses, sequencing depth was assumed to be roughly uniform across donors.

Germline values: CDR1 KGHSH, CDR2 LQKENI. The CDR3 consists of 15 residues. V was clipped by 3 bases and J by 5 bases, with 14 bases between them. The donors, nominally healthy at sampling, likely had unrecorded immune exposures. The genes are TRBV18 and TRBJ1-5; D perhaps matches TRBD1 (6 bases). This TCR was sampled from a woman aged 50 to 60 in good health and CMV-seropositive. Sequenced input: PBMCs. The CDR3, as DNA: TGTGCCAGCTCACCTCAGGGGTACGTTGATCAGCCCCAGCATTTT. Its protein product is CASSPQGYVDQPQHF.